This entry describes one TCR beta chain. Noted treatment: oral pan-JAK inhibitor, 5-10 mg twice daily. The entry originates in a study of CD8+ T cells in alopecia areata. Extraction and reverse transcription of RNA yielded cDNA as the sequencing template. Libraries were prepared by immunoSEQ multiplex PCR; TCRdb keeps only in-frame clonotypes and omits some of them. The table has 200,000 or so clones, 58% seen once; the top ten hold 5.5%. The sample was CD4+ T cells sorted from blood, taken at week 24, from a patient treated with tofacitinib. This TCR came from a human donor with alopecia areata.

This CDR3 is CASSLKPGRRYGYTF. The CDR3 DNA sequence: TGTGCCAGCAGCTTGAAACCGGGACGCCGTTATGGCTACACCTTC. The chain uses TRBV7-2 and TRBJ1-2, with a possible D match to TRBD1 (5 bases). The CDR3 has 15 residues. The germline V and J ends were trimmed by 3 bases and 5 bases, with 16 bases remaining between them. The germline gives CDR1 SGHTA, CDR2 FQGNSA.